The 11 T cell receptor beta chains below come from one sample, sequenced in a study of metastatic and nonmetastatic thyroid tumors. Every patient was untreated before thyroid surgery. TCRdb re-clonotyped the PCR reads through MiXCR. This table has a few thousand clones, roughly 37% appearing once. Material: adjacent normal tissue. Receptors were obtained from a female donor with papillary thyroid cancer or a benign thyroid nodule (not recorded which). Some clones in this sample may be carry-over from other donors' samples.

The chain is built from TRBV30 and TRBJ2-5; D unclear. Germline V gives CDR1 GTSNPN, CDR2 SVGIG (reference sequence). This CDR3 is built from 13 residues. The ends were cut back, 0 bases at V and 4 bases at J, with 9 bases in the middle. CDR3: CAWSVLATETQYF. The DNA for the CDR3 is TGTGCCTGGAGTGTCTTGGCCACAGAGACCCAGTACTTC.

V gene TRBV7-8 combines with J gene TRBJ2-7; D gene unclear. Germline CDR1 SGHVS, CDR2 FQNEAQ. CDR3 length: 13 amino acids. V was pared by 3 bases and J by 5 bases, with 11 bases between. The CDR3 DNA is TGTGCCAGCAGCTTTATACAGTTCCACGAGCAGTACTTC. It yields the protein CASSFIQFHEQYF.

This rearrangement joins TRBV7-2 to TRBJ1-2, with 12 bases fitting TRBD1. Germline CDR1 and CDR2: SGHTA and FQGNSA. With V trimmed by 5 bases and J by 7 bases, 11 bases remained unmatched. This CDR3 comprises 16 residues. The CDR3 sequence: CASSRNRDRGQGGYTF. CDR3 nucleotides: TGTGCCAGCAGCCGAAACAGGGACAGGGGGCAGGGTGGCTACACCTTC.

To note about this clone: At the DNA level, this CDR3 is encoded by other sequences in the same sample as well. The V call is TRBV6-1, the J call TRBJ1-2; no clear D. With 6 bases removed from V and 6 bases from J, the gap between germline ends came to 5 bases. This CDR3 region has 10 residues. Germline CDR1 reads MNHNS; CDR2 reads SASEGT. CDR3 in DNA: TGTGCCAGCAGAGAGGATGGCTACACCTTC. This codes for CASREDGYTF.

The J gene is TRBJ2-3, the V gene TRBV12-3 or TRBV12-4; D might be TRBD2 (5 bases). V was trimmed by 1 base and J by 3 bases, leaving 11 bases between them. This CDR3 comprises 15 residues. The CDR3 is CASSLGDYRTDTQYF. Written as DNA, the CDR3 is TGTGCCAGCAGTTTAGGAGACTATCGTACAGATACGCAGTATTTT.

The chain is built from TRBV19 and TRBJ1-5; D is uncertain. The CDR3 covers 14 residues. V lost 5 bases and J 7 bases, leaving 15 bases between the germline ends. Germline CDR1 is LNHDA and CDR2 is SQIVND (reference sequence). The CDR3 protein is CASSWTPVGQPQHF. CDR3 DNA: TGTGCCAGTAGTTGGACCCCGGTGGGCCAGCCCCAGCATTTT.

The CDR3 nucleotides are TGCAGTGCTAGGGGTAGCAACTATGGCTACACCTTC. This encodes CSARGSNYGYTF. The chain joins TRBV20-1 to TRBJ1-2, with D hard to call. The germline V gene has CDR1 DFQATT and CDR2 SNEGSKA (reference sequence). The CDR3 runs to 12 residues. V lost 3 bases and J 2 bases, leaving 7 bases between the germline ends.

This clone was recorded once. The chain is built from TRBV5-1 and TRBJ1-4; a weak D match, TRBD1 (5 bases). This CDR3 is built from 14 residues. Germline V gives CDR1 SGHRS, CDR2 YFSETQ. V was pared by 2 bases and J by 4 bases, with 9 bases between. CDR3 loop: CASSFGGDNEKLFF. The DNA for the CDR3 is TGCGCCAGCAGCTTTGGGGGAGATAATGAAAAACTGTTTTTT.

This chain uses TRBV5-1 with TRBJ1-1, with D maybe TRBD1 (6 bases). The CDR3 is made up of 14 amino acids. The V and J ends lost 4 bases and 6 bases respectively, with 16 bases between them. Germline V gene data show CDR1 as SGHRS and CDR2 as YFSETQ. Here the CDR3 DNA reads TGCGCCAGCAGCGCAACAGGGTTTATCGCTGAAGCTTTCTTT. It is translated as CASSATGFIAEAFF.

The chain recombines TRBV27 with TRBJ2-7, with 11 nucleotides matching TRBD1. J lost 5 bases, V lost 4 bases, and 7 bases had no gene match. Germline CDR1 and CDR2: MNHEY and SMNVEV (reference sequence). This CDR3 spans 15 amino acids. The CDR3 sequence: CASSSRTGGRDEQYF. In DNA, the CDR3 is TGTGCCAGCAGTTCGCGGACAGGGGGCAGGGACGAGCAGTACTTC.

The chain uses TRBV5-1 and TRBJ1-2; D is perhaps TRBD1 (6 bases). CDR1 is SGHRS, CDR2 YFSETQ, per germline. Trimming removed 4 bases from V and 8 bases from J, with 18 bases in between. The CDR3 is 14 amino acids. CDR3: CASSALDSRGGYTF. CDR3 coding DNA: TGCGCCAGCAGCGCTCTGGACAGCAGGGGCGGCTACACCTTC.